Listed below are T cell receptor beta chains from one sample, sequenced in a study of blood T cells in healthy people across ages. TCRdb used MiXCR to reprocess the 5' RACE reads, holding one entry per CDR3 protein. This table holds approximately 960,000 distinct CDR3 sequences, about 27% found once. The same data also went into a second study, on T cells of mothers and their children.

The sample comprised blood. These receptors were taken from a woman aged 40 to 50 in good health. Both conserved end residues are part of each CDR3. The order of the fields is CDR3 protein, CDR3 DNA, clone size, J gene, D gene, V gene. A D gene is named only where the DNA matches it firmly. Some rows mark clone size as missing; the rest say once, few, many or name a class of expanded clone.

CDR3aa: CASSVMGSGNEKLFF
CDR3nt: TGTGCCAGCAGCGTGATGGGAAGTGGGAATGAAAAACTGTTTTTT
abundance: -
j_gene: TRBJ1-4
d_gene: -
v_gene: TRBV9

CDR3aa: CATRVRQGDNEQFF
CDR3nt: TGTGCCACCAGGGTCCGACAGGGAGACAATGAGCAGTTCTTC
abundance: many
j_gene: TRBJ2-1
d_gene: TRBD1
v_gene: TRBV15

CDR3aa: CASRPHIGEQYF
CDR3nt: TGTGCCAGCAGGCCACACATCGGCGAGCAGTACTTC
abundance: many
j_gene: TRBJ2-7
d_gene: -
v_gene: TRBV13

CDR3aa: CANRALAGSETQYF
CDR3nt: TGTGCCAACAGGGCTTTAGCTGGGTCGGAGACCCAGTACTTC
abundance: -
j_gene: TRBJ2-5
d_gene: -
v_gene: TRBV7-2

CDR3aa: CASSHGTGSNEQYF
CDR3nt: TGCGCCAGCAGCCATGGGACAGGGAGTAACGAGCAGTACTTC
abundance: many
j_gene: TRBJ2-7
d_gene: TRBD1
v_gene: TRBV4-1

CDR3aa: CASSNSGGLGETQYF
CDR3nt: TGTGCCAGCAGCAATAGTGGGGGGCTCGGAGAGACCCAGTACTTC
abundance: -
j_gene: TRBJ2-5
d_gene: -
v_gene: TRBV28

CDR3aa: CASSETARGYTF
CDR3nt: TGTGCCAGCAGTGAGACAGCTCGTGGCTACACCTTC
abundance: many
j_gene: TRBJ1-2
d_gene: -
v_gene: TRBV25-1

CDR3aa: CASREAHTRNSPLHF
CDR3nt: TGTGCCAGCAGGGAGGCACACACCCGTAATTCACCCCTCCACTTT
abundance: few
j_gene: TRBJ1-6
d_gene: -
v_gene: TRBV2

CDR3aa: CASSSRDSLGEQYF
CDR3nt: TGCGCCAGCAGCTCCCGGGACAGCCTTGGTGAGCAGTACTTC
abundance: -
j_gene: TRBJ2-5
d_gene: TRBD1
v_gene: TRBV5-1

CDR3aa: CASSERFYRGFFSYEQYF
CDR3nt: TGTGCCAGCAGCGAAAGGTTCTACAGGGGGTTTTTTTCCTACGAGCAGTACTTC
abundance: many
j_gene: TRBJ2-7
d_gene: TRBD1
v_gene: TRBV7-8

CDR3aa: CASSDGVAGNNEQFF
CDR3nt: TGTGCCAGCAGTGACGGTGTAGCGGGAAACAATGAGCAGTTCTTC
abundance: few
j_gene: TRBJ2-1
d_gene: TRBD2
v_gene: TRBV6-4

CDR3aa: CASSLNPGPNSPLHF
CDR3nt: TGTGCCAGCAGTTTGAACCCCGGGCCTAATTCACCCCTCCACTTT
abundance: many
j_gene: TRBJ1-6
d_gene: -
v_gene: TRBV12-3/TRBV12-4